This T cell receptor beta chain was captured by sequencing in a study of technical replicates of blood from a few donors (dated by TCRdb to 2016 to 2017). V and J are truncated by 6 bases and 3 bases respectively, leaving an intervening sequence of 11 bases. There are 13 amino acids in the CDR3, from cysteine to phenylalanine inclusive. The kept DNA is CDR3 alone, 39 bases in frame from the first base. From a lookup of the germline V gene (reference sequence), CDR1 and CDR2 are LNHDA and SQIVND. The library was prepared using the immunoSEQ multiplex PCR assay. TCRdb retrieved this table from immuneACCESS and kept in-frame rearrangements only. Not all clones are present; in checked studies, unresolved V genes account for under half, and no reason is known for the remainder. In all, the sample holds roughly 62,000 clones, and 75% to 95% of those were seen once. Approximately 3.6% of the sample rests with the top ten.

As for this clone: Its target antigen remains unknown. No much larger clone is present one base from it, and per-base qualities are unavailable.

This clonotype was obtained from a human donor in good health. Some clones in this sample may be carry-over from other donors' samples. The sequence is built from TRBV19 and TRBJ1-2; perhaps TRBD1 is the D gene, with 5 bases matching. Source material: PBMCs. The CDR3 sequence is CASSTDRHYGYTF. The bases read TGTGCCAGTAGCACTGACAGACACTATGGCTACACCTTC.